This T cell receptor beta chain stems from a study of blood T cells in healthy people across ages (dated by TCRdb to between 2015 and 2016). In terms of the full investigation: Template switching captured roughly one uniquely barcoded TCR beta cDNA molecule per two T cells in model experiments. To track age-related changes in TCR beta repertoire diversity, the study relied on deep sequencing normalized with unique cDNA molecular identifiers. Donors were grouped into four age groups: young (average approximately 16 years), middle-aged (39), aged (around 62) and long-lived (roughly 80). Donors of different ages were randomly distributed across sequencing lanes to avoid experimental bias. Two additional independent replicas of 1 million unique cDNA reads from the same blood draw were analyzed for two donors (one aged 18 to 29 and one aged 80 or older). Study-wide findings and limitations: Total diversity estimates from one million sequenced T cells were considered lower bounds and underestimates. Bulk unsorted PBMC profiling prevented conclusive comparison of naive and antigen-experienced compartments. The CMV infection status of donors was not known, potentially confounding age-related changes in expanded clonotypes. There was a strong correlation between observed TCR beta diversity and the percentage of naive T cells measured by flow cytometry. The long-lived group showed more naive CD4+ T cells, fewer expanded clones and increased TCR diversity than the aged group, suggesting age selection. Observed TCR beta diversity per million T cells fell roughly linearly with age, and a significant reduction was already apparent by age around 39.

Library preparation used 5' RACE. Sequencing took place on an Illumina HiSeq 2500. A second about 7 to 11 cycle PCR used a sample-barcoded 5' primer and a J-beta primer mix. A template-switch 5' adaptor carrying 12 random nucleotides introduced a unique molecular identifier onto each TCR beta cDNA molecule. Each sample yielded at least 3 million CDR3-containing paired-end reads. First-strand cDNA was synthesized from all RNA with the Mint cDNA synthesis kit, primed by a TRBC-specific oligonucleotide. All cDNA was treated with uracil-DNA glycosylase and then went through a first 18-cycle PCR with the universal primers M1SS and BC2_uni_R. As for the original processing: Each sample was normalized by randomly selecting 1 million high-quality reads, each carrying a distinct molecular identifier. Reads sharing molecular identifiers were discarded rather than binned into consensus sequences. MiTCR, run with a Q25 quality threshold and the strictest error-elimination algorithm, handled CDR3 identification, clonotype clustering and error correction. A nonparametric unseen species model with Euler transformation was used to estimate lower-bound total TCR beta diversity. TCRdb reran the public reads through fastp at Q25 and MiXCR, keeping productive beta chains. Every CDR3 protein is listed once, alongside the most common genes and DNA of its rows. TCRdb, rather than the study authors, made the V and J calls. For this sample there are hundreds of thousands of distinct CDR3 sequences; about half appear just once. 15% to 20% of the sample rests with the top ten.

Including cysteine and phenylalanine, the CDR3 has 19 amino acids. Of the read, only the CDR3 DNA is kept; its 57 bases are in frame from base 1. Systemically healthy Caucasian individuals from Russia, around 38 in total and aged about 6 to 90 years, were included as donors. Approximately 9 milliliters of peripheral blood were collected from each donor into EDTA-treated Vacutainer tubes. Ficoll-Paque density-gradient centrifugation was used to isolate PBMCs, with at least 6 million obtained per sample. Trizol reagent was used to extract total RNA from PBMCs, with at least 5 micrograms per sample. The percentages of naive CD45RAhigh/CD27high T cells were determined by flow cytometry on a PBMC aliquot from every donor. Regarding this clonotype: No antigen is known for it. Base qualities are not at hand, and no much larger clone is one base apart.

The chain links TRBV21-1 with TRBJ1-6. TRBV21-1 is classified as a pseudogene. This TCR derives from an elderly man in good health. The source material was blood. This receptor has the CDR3 CASSKGRQVASSYNSPLHF. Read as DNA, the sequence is TGTGCCAGCAGCAAAGGCCGACAAGTGGCAAGCTCCTATAATTCACCCCTCCACTTT.